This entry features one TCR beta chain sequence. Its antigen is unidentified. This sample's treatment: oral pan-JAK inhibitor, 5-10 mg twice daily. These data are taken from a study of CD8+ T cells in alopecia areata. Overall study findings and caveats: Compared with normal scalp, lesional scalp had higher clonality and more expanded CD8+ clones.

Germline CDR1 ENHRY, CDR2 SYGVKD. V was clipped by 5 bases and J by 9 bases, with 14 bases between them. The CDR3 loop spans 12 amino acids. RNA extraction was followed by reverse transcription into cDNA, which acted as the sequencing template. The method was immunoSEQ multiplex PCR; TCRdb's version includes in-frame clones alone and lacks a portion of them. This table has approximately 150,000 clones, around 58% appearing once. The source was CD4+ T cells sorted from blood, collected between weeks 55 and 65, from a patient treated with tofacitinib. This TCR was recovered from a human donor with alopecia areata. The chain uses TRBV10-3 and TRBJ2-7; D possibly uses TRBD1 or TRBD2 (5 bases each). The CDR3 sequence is CAISRDPTWQYF. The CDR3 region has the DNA TGTGCCATCAGTCGGGACCCCACGTGGCAGTACTTC.